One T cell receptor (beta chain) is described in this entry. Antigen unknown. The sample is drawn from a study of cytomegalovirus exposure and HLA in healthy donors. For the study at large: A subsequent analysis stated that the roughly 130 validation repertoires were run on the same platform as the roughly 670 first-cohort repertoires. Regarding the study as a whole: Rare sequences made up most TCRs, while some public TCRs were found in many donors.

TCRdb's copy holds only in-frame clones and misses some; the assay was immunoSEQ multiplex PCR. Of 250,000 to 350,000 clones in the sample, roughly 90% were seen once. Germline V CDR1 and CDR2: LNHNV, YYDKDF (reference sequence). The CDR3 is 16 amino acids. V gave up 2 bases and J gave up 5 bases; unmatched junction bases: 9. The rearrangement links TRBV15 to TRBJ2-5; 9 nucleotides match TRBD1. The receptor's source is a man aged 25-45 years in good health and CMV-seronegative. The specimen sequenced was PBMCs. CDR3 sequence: CATSRSGQGRGETQYF. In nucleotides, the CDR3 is TGTGCCACCAGCAGATCCGGACAGGGGCGAGGGGAGACCCAGTACTTC.